What follows is one TCR beta chain and its context. Its antigen remains unidentified. The CDR3 spans 14 residues. With 4 bases removed from V and 6 bases from J, the gap between germline ends came to 19 bases. The V gene's germline CDR1 is GTSNPN and CDR2 SVGIG (reference sequence). The data originate from a study of cytomegalovirus exposure and HLA in healthy donors. In the study overall: A preliminary data release comprised around 90 million unique TCRs obtained from HLA-typed donors. Ancestry clustering placed 81% of about 400 genotyped donors in the Caucasian-associated cluster.

Study findings and constraints: In a later analysis, TCR association rates varied by HLA locus: DRB1 most, HLA-C fewest.

Both 60 Vbeta primers and 13 Jbeta primers went into the PCR. Only in-frame clones appear in the TCRdb table, and some are missing; sequencing was by immunoSEQ multiplex PCR. This table has about 82,000 clones, 60% to 80% appearing once. The material sequenced was PBMCs. This chain joins TRBV30 and TRBJ2-7; D possibly corresponds to TRBD1 (5 bases). This clonotype was obtained from a man aged 45-60 years in good health and CMV-seronegative. The CDR3 region is CAWTKRGRVFEQYF. The CDR3 DNA reads as TGTGCCTGGACTAAAAGGGGCCGGGTTTTCGAGCAGTACTTC.